What follows are 4 T cell receptor beta chains derived from one specimen sequenced in a study of post-analysis software for immune sequencing data (dated by TCRdb to between 2014 and 2016). The library was built by means of PCR. The instrument given in TCRdb is Illumina HiSeq 2500. To reduce PCR and sequencing biases, unique molecular identifiers were built into the TCR beta cDNA libraries. Using fastp trimming at Q25 and MiXCR clonotype assembly, TCRdb reanalyzed the public sequencing data and kept in-frame beta chains. Records with the same CDR3 protein are collapsed into one entry carrying the most frequent genes and DNA. This sample comprises fewer than 900,000 distinct CDR3 sequences, 46% of them detected only once. The top ten constitute approximately 5% of the sample. Results and caveats for the whole study, not just this receptor: A handful of TRBV segments, including TRBV5-6, TRBV5-1 and TRBV20-1, were significantly more frequent in patients than controls.

Their antigens are not known. Sequences were obtained from blood. These receptors originate from a girl aged 5 to 17 with multiple sclerosis.

This clonotype was observed a few times. CDR3: CASRPRTSGHTDTQYF. The CDR3 region has the DNA TGTGCCAGCAGACCACGGACTAGCGGGCACACAGATACGCAGTATTTT. The V call is TRBV6-5, the J call TRBJ2-3; 11 bases are a match to TRBD2. V lost 6 bases and J lost 2; bases outside the gene matches: 7. CDR3 length equals 16 residues. Germline CDR1 is MNHEY and CDR2 is SVGAGI.

This clonotype was counted a few times. J is TRBJ1-2 and V is TRBV27; 7 bases agree with TRBD1. The CDR3 has 13 amino acids. Germline values: CDR1 MNHEY, CDR2 SMNVEV (reference sequence). Germline trimming cut 7 bases from V and 3 bases from J; bases unmatched to any gene: 5. The CDR3 region has the DNA TGTGCCAGCACCACGACAGGGTACTATGGCTACACCTTC. It translates to CASTTTGYYGYTF.

CDR3 loop: CSASKSGGNQPQHF. In DNA form, the CDR3 reads TGCAGTGCGAGCAAATCGGGGGGCAATCAGCCCCAGCATTTT. The chain joins TRBV20-1 to TRBJ1-5; D might be TRBD1 (5 bases). V lost 6 bases to trimming and J lost 2 bases, with 14 bases between them. Germline CDR1 DFQATT, CDR2 SNEGSKA (reference sequence). The CDR3 totals 14 residues.

CDR3 loop: CSARRGDNEKLFF. The CDR3 bases are TGCAGTGCTAGAAGGGGAGACAATGAAAAACTGTTTTTT. The chain carries TRBV20-1 and TRBJ1-4, with TRBD1 as a possible D gene (5 bases). CDR1 and CDR2 (germline): DFQATT, SNEGSKA (reference sequence). The CDR3 extends over 13 amino acids. The V end was cut by 2 bases, the J end by 5 bases, with 9 bases between.